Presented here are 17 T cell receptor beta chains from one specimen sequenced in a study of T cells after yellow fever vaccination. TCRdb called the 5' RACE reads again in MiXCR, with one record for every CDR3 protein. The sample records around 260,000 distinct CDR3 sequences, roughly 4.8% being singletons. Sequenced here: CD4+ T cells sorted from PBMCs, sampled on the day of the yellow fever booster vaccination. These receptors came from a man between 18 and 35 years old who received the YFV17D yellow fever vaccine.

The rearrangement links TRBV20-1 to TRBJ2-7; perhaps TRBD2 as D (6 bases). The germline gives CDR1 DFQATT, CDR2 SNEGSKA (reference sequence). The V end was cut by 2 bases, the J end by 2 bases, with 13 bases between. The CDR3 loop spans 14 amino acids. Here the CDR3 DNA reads TGCAGTGCTAGAACGGGTACGGGAGCCTACGAGCAGTACTTC. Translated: CSARTGTGAYEQYF.

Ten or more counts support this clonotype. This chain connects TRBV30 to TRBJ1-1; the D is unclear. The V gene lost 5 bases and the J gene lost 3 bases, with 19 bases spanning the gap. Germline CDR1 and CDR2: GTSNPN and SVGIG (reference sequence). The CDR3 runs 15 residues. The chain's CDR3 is CAWSEDPQRYTEAFF. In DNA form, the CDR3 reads TGTGCCTGGTCCGAGGACCCCCAGAGGTACACTGAAGCTTTCTTT.

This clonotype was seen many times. The DNA for the CDR3 is TGCGCCAGCAGCCCCCAATGGGGATCCTACAATGAGCAGTTCTTC. Residues: CASSPQWGSYNEQFF. The gene calls are TRBV4-3 and TRBJ2-1, with D hard to call. V lost 4 bases and J lost 1, with 11 bases in between. The CDR3 spans 15 residues. Germline V gene lookup returns CDR1 LGHNA and CDR2 YSLEER.

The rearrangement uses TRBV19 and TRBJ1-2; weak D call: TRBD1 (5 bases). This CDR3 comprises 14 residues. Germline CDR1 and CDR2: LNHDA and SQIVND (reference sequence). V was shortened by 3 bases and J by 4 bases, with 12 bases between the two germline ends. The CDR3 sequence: CASSMTGVAYGYTF. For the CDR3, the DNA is TGTGCCAGTAGTATGACGGGGGTCGCCTATGGCTACACCTTC.

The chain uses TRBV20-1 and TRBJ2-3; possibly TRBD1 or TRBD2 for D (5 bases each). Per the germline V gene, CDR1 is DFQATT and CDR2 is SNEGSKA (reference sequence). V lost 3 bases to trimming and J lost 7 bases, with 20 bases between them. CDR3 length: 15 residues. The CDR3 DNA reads TGCAGTGCTAGTGGACCGGGACCTTCCGTATATACGCAGTATTTT. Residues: CSASGPGPSVYTQYF.

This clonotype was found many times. CDR3: CASSLGQGLQETQYF. CDR3 in DNA: TGTGCCAGCAGCTTAGGGCAGGGCCTTCAAGAGACCCAGTACTTC. The chain links TRBV7-8 to TRBJ2-5; tentatively, D is TRBD1 (5 bases). This CDR3 spans 15 amino acids. Germline V gene sequence: CDR1 SGHVS, CDR2 FQNEAQ. The ends were cut back, 1 base at V and 2 bases at J, with 11 bases in the middle. The whole variable domain, filled in from reference TRBV7-8 and TRBJ2-5, reads GAGVSQSPRYKVAKRGQDVALRCDPISGHVSLFWYQQALGQGPEFLTYFQNEAQLDKSGLPSDRFFAERPEGSVSTLKIQRTQQEDSAVYLCASSLGQGLQETQYFGPGTRLLVL.

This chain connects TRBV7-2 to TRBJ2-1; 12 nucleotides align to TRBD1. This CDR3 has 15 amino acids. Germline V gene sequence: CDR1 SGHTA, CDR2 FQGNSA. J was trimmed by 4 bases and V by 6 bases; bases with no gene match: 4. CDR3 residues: CASSWDRGPYNEQFF. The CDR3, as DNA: TGTGCCAGCAGTTGGGACAGGGGGCCTTACAATGAGCAGTTCTTC.

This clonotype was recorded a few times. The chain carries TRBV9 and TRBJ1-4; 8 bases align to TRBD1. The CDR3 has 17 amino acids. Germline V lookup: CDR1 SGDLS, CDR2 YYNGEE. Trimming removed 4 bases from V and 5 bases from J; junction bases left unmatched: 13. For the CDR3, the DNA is TGTGCCAGCAGCCTAGGGGTTGGACAGGGCGGGAATGAAAAACTGTTTTTT. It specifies CASSLGVGQGGNEKLFF.

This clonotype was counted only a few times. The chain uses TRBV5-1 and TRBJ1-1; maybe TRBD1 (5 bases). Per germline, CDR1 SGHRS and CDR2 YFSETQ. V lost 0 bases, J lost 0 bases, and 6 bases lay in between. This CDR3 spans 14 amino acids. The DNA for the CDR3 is TGCGCCAGCAGCTTGGAGGGGCTGAACACTGAAGCTTTCTTT. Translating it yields CASSLEGLNTEAFF.

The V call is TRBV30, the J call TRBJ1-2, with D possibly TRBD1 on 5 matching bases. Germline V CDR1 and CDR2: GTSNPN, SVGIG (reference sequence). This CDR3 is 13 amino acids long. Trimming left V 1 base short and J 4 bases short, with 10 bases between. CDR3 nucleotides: TGTGCCTGGAGTGACACAACAGGCTATGGCTACACCTTC. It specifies CAWSDTTGYGYTF.

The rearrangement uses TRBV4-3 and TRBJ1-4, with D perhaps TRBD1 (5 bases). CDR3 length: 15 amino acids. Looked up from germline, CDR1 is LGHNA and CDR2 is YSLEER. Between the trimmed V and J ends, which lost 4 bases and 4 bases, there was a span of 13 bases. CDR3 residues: CASSLDSTNNEKLFF. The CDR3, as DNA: TGCGCCAGCAGCCTCGACAGTACCAATAATGAAAAACTGTTTTTT.

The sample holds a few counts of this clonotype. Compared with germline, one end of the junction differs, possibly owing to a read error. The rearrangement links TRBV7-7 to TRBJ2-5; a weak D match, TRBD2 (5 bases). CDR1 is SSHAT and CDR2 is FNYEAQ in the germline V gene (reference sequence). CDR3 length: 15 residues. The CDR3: CASSLAIGGQETQYF. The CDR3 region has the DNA TGTGCTAGCAGCTTAGCGATAGGCGGACAAGAGACCCAGTACTTC.

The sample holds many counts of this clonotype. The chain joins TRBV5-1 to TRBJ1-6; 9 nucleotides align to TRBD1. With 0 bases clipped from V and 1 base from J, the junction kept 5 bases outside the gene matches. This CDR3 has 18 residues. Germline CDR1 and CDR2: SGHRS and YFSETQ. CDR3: CASSLVGQGRSYNSPLHF. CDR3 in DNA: TGCGCCAGCAGCTTGGTCGGACAGGGGCGATCCTATAATTCACCCCTCCACTTT.

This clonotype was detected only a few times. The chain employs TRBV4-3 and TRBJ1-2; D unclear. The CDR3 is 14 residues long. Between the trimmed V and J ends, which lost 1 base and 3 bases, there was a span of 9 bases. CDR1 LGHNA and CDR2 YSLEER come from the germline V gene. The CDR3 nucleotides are TGCGCCAGCAGCCAAGTTTTCGGAGACTATGGCTACACCTTC. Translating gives CASSQVFGDYGYTF.

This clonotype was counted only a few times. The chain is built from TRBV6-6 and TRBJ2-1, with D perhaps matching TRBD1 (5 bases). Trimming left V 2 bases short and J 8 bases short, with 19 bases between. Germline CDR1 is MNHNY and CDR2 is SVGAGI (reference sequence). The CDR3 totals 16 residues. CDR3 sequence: CASSYDSTKGYDEQFF. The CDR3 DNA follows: TGTGCCAGCAGTTACGACAGCACTAAGGGTTACGATGAGCAGTTCTTC.

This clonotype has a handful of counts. This CDR3 is CASSLGSGSGYGYTF. The DNA of the CDR3 is TGTGCCAGCAGCTTGGGGTCAGGTTCTGGCTATGGCTACACCTTC. The chain couples TRBV5-5 to TRBJ1-2; no definite D call. Germline V gives CDR1 SGHKS, CDR2 YYEKEE (reference sequence). The length of the CDR3 is 15 residues. The ends were cut back, 0 bases at V and 4 bases at J, with 13 bases in the middle.

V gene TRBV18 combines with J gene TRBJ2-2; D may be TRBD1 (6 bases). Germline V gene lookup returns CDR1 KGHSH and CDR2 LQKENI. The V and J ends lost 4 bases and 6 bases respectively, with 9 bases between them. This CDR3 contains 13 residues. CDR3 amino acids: CASSQQGAGELFF. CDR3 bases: TGTGCCAGCTCACAACAGGGAGCCGGGGAGCTGTTTTTT. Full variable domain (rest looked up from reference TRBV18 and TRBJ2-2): NAGVMQNPRHLVRRRGQEARLRCSPMKGHSHVYWYRQLPEEGLKFMVYLQKENIIDESGMPKERFSAEFPKEGPSILRIQQVVRGDSAAYFCASSQQGAGELFFGEGSRLTVL.